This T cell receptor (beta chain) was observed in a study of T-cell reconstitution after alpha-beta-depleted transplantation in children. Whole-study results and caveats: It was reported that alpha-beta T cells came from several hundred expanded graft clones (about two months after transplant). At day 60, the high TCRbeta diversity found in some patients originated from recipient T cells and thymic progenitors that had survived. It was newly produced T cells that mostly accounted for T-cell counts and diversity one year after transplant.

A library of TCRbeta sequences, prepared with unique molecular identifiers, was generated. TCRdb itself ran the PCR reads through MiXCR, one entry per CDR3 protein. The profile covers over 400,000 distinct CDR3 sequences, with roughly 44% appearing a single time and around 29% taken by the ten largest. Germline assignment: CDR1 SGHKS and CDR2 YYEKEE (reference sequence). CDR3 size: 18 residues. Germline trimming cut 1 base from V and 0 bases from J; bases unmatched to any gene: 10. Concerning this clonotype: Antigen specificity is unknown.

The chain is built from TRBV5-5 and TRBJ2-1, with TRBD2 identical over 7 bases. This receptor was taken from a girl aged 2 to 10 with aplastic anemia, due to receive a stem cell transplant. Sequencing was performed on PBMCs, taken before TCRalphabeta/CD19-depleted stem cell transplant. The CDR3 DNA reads TGTGCCAGCAGCTTGCCCATTAGCGGGTTCAGCTCCTACAATGAGCAGTTCTTC. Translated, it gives CASSLPISGFSSYNEQFF.